Below are 11 T cell receptor beta chains sequenced from a single sample in a study of T cells in localized non-small cell lung cancer. Assay used: immunoSEQ multiplex PCR; TCRdb lists only in-frame clones, some missing. The sample has 100,000 to 150,000 clones, 70% to 90% seen once. Here the sequenced sample was peripheral blood, taken before any cancer treatment. These receptor sequences come from a female donor older than 55 with stage I lung adenocarcinoma.

This chain connects TRBV30 to TRBJ2-3; D is possibly TRBD2 (5 bases). There are 19 residues in the CDR3. Trimming pared 6 bases from V and 5 bases from J, leaving 33 bases between. Germline CDR1 is GTSNPN and CDR2 is SVGIG (reference sequence). CDR3 sequence (DNA): TGTGCCTGTTCTAAAGGGAGTGGGAGACTTGTGAAAGGGCAAGATACGCAGTATTTT. It specifies CACSKGSGRLVKGQDTQYF.

This clone was seen just once. The chain recombines TRBV14 with TRBJ2-1; 8 bases match TRBD2. Unmatched junction bases numbered 0, after V lost 1 base and J lost 10 bases. The CDR3 is made up of 12 amino acids. Germline CDR1 reads SGHDN; CDR2 reads FVKESK. In nucleotides, the CDR3 is TGTGCCAGCAGCCAAGTAGCGGGAGAGCAGTTCTTC. This codes for CASSQVAGEQFF.

V usage is TRBV19 and J usage is TRBJ2-1, with 9 positions matching TRBD1. Germline CDR1 and CDR2: LNHDA and SQIVND (reference sequence). The junction had 10 bases not matched to a gene; V was cut back by 4 bases and J by 9 bases. The CDR3 extends over 15 amino acids. The DNA for the CDR3 is TGTGCCAGTAGTACGAGGGACAGGGCAGAGGGTGAGCAGTTCTTC. Translated, it gives CASSTRDRAEGEQFF.

V gene TRBV28 combines with J gene TRBJ2-7, with 12 nucleotides matching TRBD2. The CDR3 covers 15 residues. The germline V gene has CDR1 MDHEN and CDR2 SYDVKM. J lost 3 bases, V lost 6 bases, and 6 bases had no gene match. CDR3 residues: CASRSGLAGLYEQYF. The CDR3 DNA follows: TGTGCCAGCAGAAGTGGACTAGCGGGACTCTACGAGCAGTACTTC.

The rearrangement joins TRBV18 to TRBJ1-2; no firm D call. V was shortened by 2 bases and J by 2 bases, with 12 bases between the two germline ends. CDR1 is KGHSH, CDR2 LQKENI, per germline. The CDR3 covers 15 residues. The CDR3 DNA reads TGTGCCAGCTCACCAGAGACCAGGAGAAACTATGGCTACACCTTC. Its translation is CASSPETRRNYGYTF. The whole variable domain, filled in from reference TRBV18 and TRBJ1-2, reads NAGVMQNPRHLVRRRGQEARLRCSPMKGHSHVYWYRQLPEEGLKFMVYLQKENIIDESGMPKERFSAEFPKEGPSILRIQQVVRGDSAAYFCASSPETRRNYGYTFGSGTRLTVV.

The gene calls are TRBV28 and TRBJ1-4; possibly TRBD1 for D (5 bases). The V end lost 5 bases, the J end lost 5 bases, and 12 bases lay between the germline ends. Germline V gene data show CDR1 as MDHEN and CDR2 as SYDVKM. This CDR3 has 14 amino acids. CDR3 sequence reads: CASSPGGTNEKLFF. The DNA of the CDR3 is TGTGCCAGCAGTCCGGGGGGGACCAATGAAAAACTGTTTTTT.

The rearrangement uses TRBV5-4 and TRBJ2-3, with unresolved D. Trimming stripped 0 bases from V and 0 bases from J, with 11 bases between. This CDR3 region has 16 residues. Germline loops: CDR1 SGHNT, CDR2 YYREEE (reference sequence). The CDR3 region is CASSLGQATSTDTQYF. CDR3 nucleotide sequence: TGTGCCAGCAGCTTGGGGCAGGCGACTAGCACAGATACGCAGTATTTT.

The rearrangement uses TRBV28 and TRBJ2-5; 9 bases agree with TRBD2. The CDR3 has 15 residues. The germline CDR1 and CDR2 sequences are MDHEN and SYDVKM. Trimming cost V 3 bases and J 5 bases; bases outside gene matches: 7. For the CDR3, the DNA is TGTGCCAGCAGTTTTCGGCTAGCGGGATTCGAGACCCAGTACTTC. It yields the protein CASSFRLAGFETQYF.

Notes on this clone: Other DNA variants within this sample encode the same CDR3. This CDR3 reads CASSLQGDGYTF. In nucleotides, the CDR3 is TGCGCCAGCAGCTTACAGGGAGATGGCTACACCTTC. The V and J genes are TRBV5-1 and TRBJ1-2, with a possible D match to TRBD1 (6 bases). This CDR3 is 12 amino acids long. V was trimmed by 2 bases and J by 6 bases, leaving 8 bases between them. The germline V gene has CDR1 SGHRS and CDR2 YFSETQ.

This chain joins TRBV5-6 and TRBJ2-7; 7 bases are shared with TRBD2. The V segment lost 5 bases and the J segment 6 bases; nucleotides outside the gene matches: 2. Germline V gene lookup returns CDR1 SGHDT and CDR2 YYEEEE. The CDR3 extends over 11 amino acids. The CDR3, as DNA: TGTGCCAGCAGTACTAGCGCCGAGCAGTACTTC. Translating gives CASSTSAEQYF.

The chain is built from TRBV5-4 and TRBJ1-1; the D is unclear. Germline CDR1 is SGHNT and CDR2 is YYREEE (reference sequence). The V gene lost 4 bases and the J gene lost 2 bases, with 9 bases spanning the gap. This CDR3 has 13 amino acids. The CDR3 here is CASSTDPNTEAFF. The CDR3 region has the DNA TGTGCCAGCAGCACGGACCCCAACACTGAAGCTTTCTTT.